This TCR beta chain was sequenced during a study of control samples from healthy donors and cancer patients. Profiled with immunoSEQ multiplex PCR; TCRdb holds only in-frame clones, not every one. The sample yields 140,000 to 150,000 clones, 90% to 95% seen once. The germline gives CDR1 SGHDT, CDR2 YYEEEE. CDR3 length equals 16 residues. The germline V and J ends were trimmed by 1 base and 0 bases, with 12 bases remaining between them. The rearrangement uses TRBV5-6 and TRBJ2-3; D gene unclear. The TCR was taken from a young man in good health. Sequenced: blood. For the CDR3, the DNA is TGTGCCAGCAGCTTGCTCAGTCTAACTAGCACAGATACGCAGTATTTT. Translation gives CASSLLSLTSTDTQYF.